The source of this T cell receptor beta chain is a study of control samples from healthy donors and cancer patients. By share, this clone counts as medium-sized. The repertoire was sequenced with immunoSEQ multiplex PCR; TCRdb's copy has only in-frame clones and lacks some. Here the sample spans around 130,000 clones, about 86% being singletons. CDR3 length: 12 residues. Germline V CDR1 and CDR2: SQVTM, ANQGSEA. V was trimmed by 8 bases and J by 3 bases, leaving 11 bases between them. The gene calls are TRBV29-1 and TRBJ1-3; D possibly corresponds to TRBD1 (6 bases). The sequence was collected from a man aged 25 to 40 in good health. Sequencing used blood. The CDR3 sequence: CSSAGVGNTIYF. For the CDR3, the DNA is TGCAGCTCCGCAGGGGTTGGAAACACCATATATTTT. The whole variable domain, filled in from reference TRBV29-1 and TRBJ1-3, reads SAVISQKPSRDICQRGTSLTIQCQVDSQVTMMFWYRQQPGQSLTLIATANQGSEATYESGFVIDKFPISRPNLTFSTLTVSNMSPEDSSIYLCSSAGVGNTIYFGEGSWLTVV.